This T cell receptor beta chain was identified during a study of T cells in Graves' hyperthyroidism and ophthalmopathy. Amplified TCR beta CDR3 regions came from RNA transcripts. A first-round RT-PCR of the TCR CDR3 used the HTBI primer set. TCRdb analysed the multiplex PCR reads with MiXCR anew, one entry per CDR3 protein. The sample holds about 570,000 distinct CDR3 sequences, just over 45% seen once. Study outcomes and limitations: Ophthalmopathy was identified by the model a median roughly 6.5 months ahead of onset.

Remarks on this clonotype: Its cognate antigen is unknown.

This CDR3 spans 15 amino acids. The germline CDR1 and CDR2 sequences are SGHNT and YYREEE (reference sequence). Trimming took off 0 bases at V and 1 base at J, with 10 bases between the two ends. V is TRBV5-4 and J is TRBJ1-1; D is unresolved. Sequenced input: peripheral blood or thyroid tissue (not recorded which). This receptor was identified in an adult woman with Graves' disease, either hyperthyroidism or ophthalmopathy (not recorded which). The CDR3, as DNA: TGTGCCAGCAGCTTGGACTTAATTAGGAACACTGAAGCTTTCTTT. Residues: CASSLDLIRNTEAFF.